This T cell receptor beta chain is drawn from a study of blood T cells in healthy people across ages. The CDR3 has 15 amino acids. The germline gives CDR1 SGHAT, CDR2 FQNNGV. V lost 2 bases and J lost 7; bases outside the gene matches: 8. This clonotype has just one count. A sample-barcoded 5' primer and a J-beta primer mix were used in a second PCR of roughly 7 to 11 cycles. Every cDNA was tagged by a template-switch adaptor with 12 random nucleotides. TCRdb independently ran MiXCR on the 5' RACE reads; one entry per CDR3 protein. This table holds about 1,800,000 distinct CDR3 sequences, roughly 28% found once.

The sequence derives from a woman aged 25 to 45 in good health. J is TRBJ1-3 and V is TRBV11-2, with 7 bases lining up with TRBD1. The sequenced material came from blood. The CDR3 spells CASSLQGTARNTIYF. The CDR3 nucleotides are TGTGCCAGCAGCTTACAGGGGACAGCCAGGAACACCATATATTTT.